The TCR beta chain described here comes from a study of OX40 agonist ivuxolimab in advanced cancers. Study-wide results and limits: Low normalized T-cell clonal expansion was also seen in some nonresponders.

TCRdb keeps only in-frame clones here, not all; method: immunoSEQ multiplex PCR. This sample has 55,000 or so clones, with 75% to 90% found just once. Autoimmune disease history or systemic immunosuppression was exclusionary. About this clone itself: Antigen specificity is unknown.

This clonotype was obtained from an adult with an advanced solid tumor such as melanoma, head and neck, liver or kidney cancer. Specimen: CD4+ or CD8+ T cells sorted from blood, collected in a trial of the OX40 agonist ivuxolimab.

The CDR3 DNA sequence: TGCGCCAGCAGTGAGTCCCCAGGGGCCTCACAAGAGACCCAGTACTTC. Its translation is CASSESPGASQETQYF. The chain employs TRBV10-1 and TRBJ2-5; weak D call: TRBD1 (6 bases). The CDR3 loop spans 16 amino acids. CDR1 and CDR2 (germline): WNHNN, SYGVQD (reference sequence). V was clipped by 0 bases and J by 2 bases, with 13 bases between them.